Sequencing of this TCR beta chain was carried out in a study of control samples from healthy donors and cancer patients. Trimming removed 6 bases at V and 0 bases at J, with 21 bases between. The germline gives CDR1 DFQATT, CDR2 SNEGSKA (reference sequence). This CDR3 spans 16 amino acids. The assay was immunoSEQ multiplex PCR, and TCRdb's table has in-frame clones only and misses some. The data show hundreds of thousands of clones, with roughly 80% seen just once and about an eighth held by the top ten. The clonotype originates from a woman aged 55-69 years with lung cancer. Sequenced sample: PBMCs. The chain is built from TRBV20-1 and TRBJ2-7; D is perhaps TRBD2 (7 bases). The CDR3 spells CSASQLGGGYSYEQYF. The CDR3 DNA follows: TGCAGTGCGAGTCAATTGGGGGGGGGCTACTCCTACGAGCAGTACTTC.